A single sample gave rise to the 14 T cell receptor beta chains below, sequenced in a study of blood T cells in healthy people across ages (dated by TCRdb to between 2015 and 2016). The library relied on 5' RACE. Sequencing instrument: Illumina HiSeq 2500. A second PCR of about 6 to 12 cycles was run with a J-beta primer mix and a sample-barcoded 5' primer. TCRdb reran the public reads through fastp at Q25 and MiXCR, keeping productive beta chains. Under each unique CDR3 protein, matching rows form one entry showing the most common genes and DNA. The sample table records 1,500,000 or so distinct CDR3 sequences; 45% to 70% of these occur just once. Over 6.5% of the sample rests with the top ten. Sequencing was carried out using blood. These receptors were obtained from a man younger than 35 in good health.

This clonotype was seen only a few times. The gene calls are TRBV6-6 and TRBJ2-7; possibly TRBD1 for D (5 bases). The CDR3 loop spans 13 amino acids. Germline CDR1 reads MNHNY; CDR2 reads SVGAGI (reference sequence). Deletions cut 6 bases from V and 2 bases from J, with 11 bases between. Here the CDR3 reads CASRGASAYEQYF. In DNA, the CDR3 is TGTGCCAGCAGAGGGGCGTCCGCCTACGAGCAGTACTTC.

The V gene is TRBV4-1, the J gene TRBJ2-5, with D unresolved. CDR1 is MGHRA, CDR2 YSYEKL, per germline. Trimming left V 0 bases short and J 4 bases short, with 15 bases between. This CDR3 has 16 residues. This CDR3 reads CASSQDPVTNTETQYF. CDR3 coding DNA: TGCGCCAGCAGCCAAGATCCGGTCACCAACACAGAGACCCAGTACTTC.

The chain carries TRBV27 and TRBJ2-3; TRBD2 is a possible D gene (7 bases). CDR1 is MNHEY, CDR2 SMNVEV, per germline (reference sequence). V was pared by 6 bases and J by 6 bases, with 22 bases between. The CDR3 covers 16 residues. CDR3 protein: CASSSKVRGGRDTQYF. For the CDR3, the DNA is TGTGCCAGCAGCTCCAAGGTTAGGGGGGGCCGGGATACGCAGTATTTT.

The chain recombines TRBV29-1 with TRBJ2-3, with 10 nucleotides matching TRBD2. Germline CDR1 is SQVTM and CDR2 is ANQGSEA. After removal of 4 bases from V and 11 bases from J, the junction contained 3 bases not matched to a gene. This CDR3 has 11 amino acids. CDR3 sequence: CSVGSGRQQYF. In DNA form, the CDR3 reads TGCAGCGTTGGTAGCGGGAGGCAGCAGTATTTT.

This clonotype was detected once. J is TRBJ2-7 and V is TRBV6-5, with TRBD2 matching 9 bases. The CDR3 runs to 13 residues. V lost 8 bases to trimming and J lost 2 bases; unmatched junction nucleotides: 4. Germline V CDR1 and CDR2: MNHEY, SVGAGI. CDR3 DNA sequence: TGTGCCAGCCGGACTAGCGCTCCCTACGAGCAGTACTTC. Translation gives CASRTSAPYEQYF.

The sample holds a few counts of this clonotype. CDR3 region: CASSLSGVAYYEQYF. CDR3 coding DNA: TGTGCCAGCAGTTTATCCGGGGTTGCCTACTACGAGCAGTACTTC. V usage is TRBV27 and J usage is TRBJ2-7; a possible D gene is TRBD2 (5 bases). The CDR3 extends over 15 amino acids. Trimming stripped 0 bases from V and 3 bases from J, with 12 bases between. In germline, CDR1 is MNHEY, CDR2 SMNVEV (reference sequence).

V usage is TRBV20-1 and J usage is TRBJ2-7; the D gene is possibly TRBD2 (6 bases). V was shortened by 8 bases and J by 0 bases, with 20 bases between the two germline ends. Germline-derived CDR1 and CDR2 are DFQATT and SNEGSKA (reference sequence). The length of the CDR3 is 15 residues. CDR3 DNA sequence: TGCAGTCCTCGGCCAATCGGGACTCACTCCTACGAGCAGTACTTC. This translates into CSPRPIGTHSYEQYF.

The chain employs TRBV6-5 and TRBJ2-2, with 10 positions matching TRBD2. The CDR3 runs 15 residues. CDR1 MNHEY and CDR2 SVGAGI come from the germline V gene. Trimming took 5 bases from V and 7 from J; bases not matched to a gene: 7. CDR3 in amino acids: CASSLTSGTSGELFF. CDR3 in DNA: TGTGCCAGCAGTCTTACTAGCGGGACCAGCGGGGAGCTGTTTTTT.

The chain links TRBV9 to TRBJ1-1, with 7 bases fitting TRBD1. Germline values: CDR1 SGDLS, CDR2 YYNGEE. The CDR3 sequence is 16 residues long. V was clipped by 4 bases and J by 8 bases; unmatched bases: 17. CDR3: CASSPSTYRGGTEAFF. The CDR3 DNA reads as TGTGCCAGCAGCCCCTCCACCTACAGGGGCGGGACCGAAGCTTTCTTT.

The chain has TRBV5-8 and TRBJ2-7; unclear D gene. The length of the CDR3 is 15 residues. V lost 2 bases to trimming and J lost 1 base, with 13 bases between them. Germline V gene data show CDR1 as SGHTS and CDR2 as YDEGEE. CDR3: CASSLVTGKSYEQYF. In nucleotides, the CDR3 is TGTGCCAGCAGCTTAGTAACCGGCAAGTCCTACGAGCAGTACTTC.

The rearrangement uses TRBV7-9 and TRBJ1-5; the D gene is possibly TRBD1 (5 bases). V was shortened by 0 bases and J by 9 bases, with 15 bases between the two germline ends. In germline, CDR1 is SEHNR, CDR2 FQNEAQ (reference sequence). This CDR3 comprises 15 residues. CDR3 region: CASSLAGQNVGPQHF. CDR3 in DNA: TGTGCCAGCAGCTTAGCGGGGCAGAACGTTGGGCCCCAGCATTTT.

The V and J genes are TRBV6-2 or TRBV6-3 and TRBJ1-5, with D unresolved. The V end was cut by 6 bases, the J end by 10 bases, with 16 bases between. Germline CDR1 and CDR2: MNHEY and SVGEGT. The CDR3 sequence is 13 residues long. The CDR3 nucleotides read TGTGCCAGCAGGGGCGGACGAATTGGTCCCCAGCATTTT. Protein: CASRGGRIGPQHF.

The gene calls are TRBV4-3 and TRBJ2-5, with D possibly being TRBD2 (5 bases). The CDR3 is 16 amino acids. V lost 1 base, J lost 7 bases, and 19 bases lay in between. The germline V gene has CDR1 LGHNA and CDR2 YSLEER. CDR3 amino acids: CASSQGSGPFAGTQYF. CDR3 DNA: TGCGCCAGCAGCCAAGGAAGCGGACCGTTTGCTGGGACCCAGTACTTC.

The chain joins TRBV25-1 to TRBJ2-3; D uncertain. There are 14 residues in the CDR3. Germline loops: CDR1 MGHDK, CDR2 SYGVNS. V gave up 0 bases and J gave up 0 bases, with 4 bases separating them. The CDR3, as DNA: TGTGCCAGCAGTGAATACCACAGCACAGATACGCAGTATTTT. Its protein product is CASSEYHSTDTQYF.